Below, one T cell receptor beta chain is given with its context. Germline assignment: CDR1 MDHEN and CDR2 SYDVKM. The CDR3 has 13 residues. V lost 6 bases and J lost 7, with 13 bases in between. Enrolment of Seattle patients took place during active infection, and they were followed longitudinally. Only in-frame clones appear in the TCRdb table, and some are missing; sequencing was by immunoSEQ multiplex PCR. The top ten clones hold approximately 7.8% of a sample with under 200,000 clones, roughly 82% of them seen once. This entry belongs to a study of blood T cell repertoires in COVID-19. This sequence joins TRBV28 and TRBJ1-3, with D maybe TRBD1 (5 bases). Sequencing was performed on peripheral blood. This receptor was taken from an older woman with COVID-19, enrolled during active disease. Here the CDR3 reads CASSHQGKNTIYF. The CDR3 DNA follows: TGTGCCAGCAGCCATCAGGGAAAGAACACCATATATTTT.